The next 25 T cell receptor beta chains were all read from a single sample in a study of CD8+ T cells in alopecia areata. RNA extraction and reverse transcription yielded cDNA as sequencing template. Assay: immunoSEQ multiplex PCR; the TCRdb copy retains only in-frame clones and omits some. The sample comprises 20,000 to 30,000 clones, 40% to 60% of which are singletons, and less than 35% rests with the top ten. Sequenced sample: NKG2D-high CD8+ T cells sorted from blood. The receptor set was obtained from a human donor with alopecia areata.

V is TRBV2 and J is TRBJ2-2; no definite D call. Trimming shortened V by 6 bases and J by 0 bases, and 8 bases separated the two germline ends. Per the germline V gene, CDR1 is SNHLY and CDR2 is FYNNEI. The CDR3 has 14 residues. The CDR3 sequence is CASSPSTNTGELFF. The CDR3 DNA reads as TGTGCCAGCAGCCCTTCCACGAACACCGGGGAGCTGTTTTTT. Full variable domain (remainder filled in from reference TRBV2 and TRBJ2-2): EPEVTQTPSHQVTQMGQEVILRCVPISNHLYFYWYRQILGQKVEFLVSFYNNEISEKSEIFDDQFSVERPDGSNFTLKIRSTKLEDSAMYFCASSPSTNTGELFFGEGSRLTVL.

J is TRBJ2-3 and V is TRBV23-1; D unresolved. TRBV23-1 carries the ORF label, with uncertain function. Trimming shortened V by 2 bases and J by 4 bases, and 4 bases separated the two germline ends. The CDR3 extends over 12 amino acids. In nucleotides, the CDR3 is TGCGCCAGCAGTCAAGGGGCAGATACGCAGTATTTT. Amino acids: CASSQGADTQYF.

The chain recombines TRBV9 with TRBJ1-2; D not certain. Germline CDR1 SGDLS, CDR2 YYNGEE. This CDR3 has 13 residues. The V gene lost 5 bases and the J gene lost 3 bases, with 11 bases spanning the gap. In nucleotides, the CDR3 is TGTGCCAGCAGAGGGCCCCTCGACTATGGCTACACCTTC. This translates into CASRGPLDYGYTF.

V gene TRBV6-6 combines with J gene TRBJ2-1; 8 bases map to TRBD2. With 0 bases clipped from V and 8 bases from J, the junction kept 9 bases outside the gene matches. The CDR3 is 16 residues long. Germline lookup yields CDR1 MNHNY and CDR2 SVGAGI (reference sequence). The CDR3: CASSYSVIEAGDEQFF. The CDR3, as DNA: TGTGCCAGCAGTTACTCGGTGATCGAAGCGGGAGATGAGCAGTTCTTC.

The chain is built from TRBV6-5 and TRBJ2-5; unclear D gene. The V end lost 6 bases, the J end lost 2 bases, and 10 bases lay between the germline ends. Germline CDR1 MNHEY, CDR2 SVGAGI. This CDR3 comprises 13 residues. The CDR3 region has the DNA TGTGCCAGCAGCCGCCGTGGGCAAGAGACCCAGTACTTC. Amino acid sequence: CASSRRGQETQYF.

V is TRBV4-2 and J is TRBJ2-3, with a weak D call TRBD2 (6 bases). Germline V gene data show CDR1 as LGHNA and CDR2 as YNFKEQ. Trimming cost V 0 bases and J 3 bases, with 10 bases left between them. The CDR3 length is 15 residues. The CDR3 DNA reads as TGTGCCAGCAGCCAAGAGGAGGGCTCGACAGATACGCAGTATTTT. This sequence encodes CASSQEEGSTDTQYF.

The chain links TRBV5-1 to TRBJ2-7; D is undetermined. Germline V CDR1 and CDR2: SGHRS, YFSETQ. The CDR3 length is 14 residues. The V end was cut by 0 bases, the J end by 0 bases, with 7 bases between. CDR3 in DNA: TGCGCCAGCAGCTTGGTTTCGGACTCCTACGAGCAGTACTTC. As protein: CASSLVSDSYEQYF.

The chain links TRBV9 to TRBJ1-2, with TRBD1 identical over 7 bases. The J segment lost 7 bases and the V segment lost 4 bases, leaving 4 bases of the junction unmatched. The CDR3 contains 12 residues. Germline V gives CDR1 SGDLS, CDR2 YYNGEE. Here the CDR3 reads CASSKQGFGYTF. DNA for the CDR3: TGTGCCAGCAGCAAACAGGGGTTTGGCTACACCTTC.

This clone was seen only once. The chain employs TRBV7-9 and TRBJ2-3, with D perhaps matching TRBD1 or TRBD2 (5 bases each). Trimming shortened V by 6 bases and J by 3 bases, and 13 bases separated the two germline ends. The CDR3 loop spans 14 amino acids. CDR1 and CDR2 (germline): SEHNR, FQNEAQ (reference sequence). CDR3 region: CASRGDGGTDTQYF. Written as DNA, the CDR3 is TGTGCCAGCAGGGGGGACGGTGGGACAGATACGCAGTATTTT.

The chain employs TRBV30 and TRBJ2-7; 8 bases agree with TRBD2. V dropped 3 bases and J dropped 7; count of bases not matched to a gene: 14. This CDR3 spans 15 amino acids. Germline values: CDR1 GTSNPN, CDR2 SVGIG (reference sequence). The CDR3 DNA reads as TGTGCCTGGAGCAACGACCGGGAGGGCTTTAGGGAGCAGTACTTC. Residues: CAWSNDREGFREQYF.

The gene calls are TRBV5-1 and TRBJ2-7, with 8 bases lining up with TRBD1. V lost 0 bases, J lost 5 bases, and 10 bases stayed unmatched. The CDR3 runs 16 residues. Germline CDR1 is SGHRS and CDR2 is YFSETQ. CDR3 DNA: TGCGCCAGCAGCTTGGCGGGCAGGGGGCTCCCCAACGAGCAGTACTTC. Protein product: CASSLAGRGLPNEQYF.

This rearrangement joins TRBV28 to TRBJ2-7; 7 nucleotides align to TRBD1. Germline CDR1 is MDHEN and CDR2 is SYDVKM. The CDR3 has 13 amino acids. V lost 6 bases to trimming and J lost 3 bases; unmatched junction nucleotides: 5. CDR3 sequence (DNA): TGTGCCAGCAGGGGATCAGGGGGCTACGAGCAGTACTTC. Translation gives CASRGSGGYEQYF.

The chain employs TRBV28 and TRBJ2-3; tentatively, D is TRBD2 (6 bases). Germline V gene sequence: CDR1 MDHEN, CDR2 SYDVKM. Trimming shortened V by 1 base and J by 6 bases, and 8 bases separated the two germline ends. The CDR3 runs 13 residues. In nucleotides, the CDR3 is TGTGCCAGCAGTTTATCGGGAGCGGATACGCAGTATTTT. Amino acids: CASSLSGADTQYF.

This clone was seen more than once but under ten times. The chain uses TRBV29-1 and TRBJ2-1; D possibly uses TRBD1 or TRBD2 (5 bases each). Deletions cut 2 bases from V and 4 bases from J, with 9 bases between. CDR1 and CDR2 from the germline V gene are SQVTM and ANQGSEA. CDR3 length: 13 residues. CDR3 DNA: TGCAGCGTTGAACGGGACGGGTACAATGAGCAGTTCTTC. Residues: CSVERDGYNEQFF.

This clone was recorded a few times. The chain couples TRBV7-2 to TRBJ2-1; no clear D gene. CDR1 and CDR2 (germline): SGHTA, FQGNSA. The germline V and J ends were trimmed by 0 bases and 0 bases, with 18 bases remaining between them. The length of the CDR3 is 19 residues. Here the CDR3 reads CASSLALWQALTSYNEQFF. CDR3 DNA: TGTGCCAGCAGCTTAGCATTGTGGCAGGCACTAACCTCCTACAATGAGCAGTTCTTC.

This chain joins TRBV7-8 and TRBJ1-5; 7 bases agree with TRBD1. Germline V gene sequence: CDR1 SGHVS, CDR2 FQNEAQ. The CDR3 is made up of 15 amino acids. The ends lost 1 base at V and 11 bases at J; junction bases unmatched: 11. CDR3 DNA: TGTGCCAGCAGCTTAGTTGGGACAGACCTATCCGCCCAGCATTTT. This codes for CASSLVGTDLSAQHF.

V usage is TRBV5-1 and J usage is TRBJ1-1, with D unclear. There are 16 residues in the CDR3. Germline V lookup: CDR1 SGHRS, CDR2 YFSETQ. V was cut by 1 base and J by 0 bases, with 13 bases left in between. This CDR3 is CASSLIQASMNTEAFF. Here the CDR3 DNA reads TGCGCCAGCAGCTTGATCCAGGCTTCCATGAACACTGAAGCTTTCTTT.

The chain has TRBV30 and TRBJ2-7; weak D call: TRBD1 (5 bases). Germline V gene sequence: CDR1 GTSNPN, CDR2 SVGIG (reference sequence). With 2 bases removed from V and 3 bases from J, the gap between germline ends came to 20 bases. The CDR3 spans 16 residues. The chain's CDR3 is CAWSTLPQDTSYEQYF. As DNA, the CDR3 is TGTGCCTGGAGTACCCTTCCCCAGGACACGAGCTACGAGCAGTACTTC.

The CDR3 sequence: CASSTGGQPQHF. CDR3 DNA: TGTGCCAGCAGCACAGGAGGGCAGCCCCAGCATTTT. The rearrangement links TRBV5-6 to TRBJ1-5; D might be TRBD1 (5 bases). The CDR3 runs 12 residues. Trimming stripped 4 bases from V and 7 bases from J, with 9 bases between. The germline V gene encodes CDR1 SGHDT and CDR2 YYEEEE.

This clone was detected a few times. J is TRBJ1-5 and V is TRBV27; D ambiguous. Germline CDR1 reads MNHEY; CDR2 reads SMNVEV (reference sequence). CDR3 length: 13 residues. V was clipped by 7 bases and J by 2 bases, with 9 bases between them. This chain's CDR3 is CASKNQGNQPQHF. The CDR3 nucleotides are TGTGCCAGCAAAAACCAGGGCAATCAGCCCCAGCATTTT.

The chain is built from TRBV7-9 and TRBJ2-5; TRBD2 might be the D (5 bases). The CDR3 sequence is 14 residues long. Trimming left V 7 bases short and J 0 bases short, with 12 bases between. Germline-derived CDR1 and CDR2 are SEHNR and FQNEAQ (reference sequence). This chain's CDR3 is CASKKEGNQETQYF. The DNA of the CDR3 is TGTGCCAGCAAAAAAGAGGGCAACCAAGAGACCCAGTACTTC.

A note on this clone: At one boundary the junction diverges from the germline segment, which might be a read error. V and J are TRBV7-2 and TRBJ2-1, with TRBD2 identical over 10 bases. The CDR3 extends over 13 amino acids. Germline V gene lookup returns CDR1 SGHTA and CDR2 FQGNSA. In nucleotides, the CDR3 is TGTGCCAGCAGCCTAGCGGGAGCGGGTGAGCAGTTCTTC. It specifies CASSLAGAGEQFF.

In the case of this clone: Its ends do not fully match the called genes, so a read error is possible. This chain links TRBV4-1 with TRBJ1-1, with a tentative D call TRBD1 (6 bases). Germline CDR1 reads MGHRA; CDR2 reads YSYEKL. This CDR3 has 13 residues. The DNA of the CDR3 is TGCGCCAGCAGGCAAGGGGGGAACACTGAAGCTTTCTTT. Translation: CASRQGGNTEAFF.

The V gene is TRBV9, the J gene TRBJ2-3; D possibly corresponds to TRBD2 (8 bases). Trimming removed 3 bases at V and 4 bases at J, with 21 bases between. Germline assignment: CDR1 SGDLS and CDR2 YYNGEE. This CDR3 is built from 17 residues. The chain's CDR3 is CASSEGGSGSLADTQYF. CDR3 nucleotides: TGTGCCAGCAGCGAAGGGGGCAGCGGGAGCTTGGCAGATACGCAGTATTTT.

The chain recombines TRBV27 with TRBJ2-2; perhaps TRBD2 as D (5 bases). This CDR3 spans 15 amino acids. Per germline, CDR1 MNHEY and CDR2 SMNVEV (reference sequence). The germline V and J ends were trimmed by 8 bases and 1 base, with 14 bases remaining between them. This chain's CDR3 is CASSAERQNTGELFF. CDR3 nucleotides: TGTGCCAGCTCGGCCGAGCGGCAGAACACCGGGGAGCTGTTTTTT.